Sequencing of this T cell receptor beta chain was carried out in a study of lung T cells in sarcoidosis with Löfgren's syndrome. Regarding this clonotype: As yet, its antigen is unknown.

TCRdb passed the reads through MiXCR, listing each CDR3 protein once. The table includes around 60,000 distinct CDR3 sequences, around 20% detected once. The CDR3 has 14 amino acids. The V and J ends lost 3 bases and 5 bases, in that order; junction bases with no gene match: 4. The germline V gene encodes CDR1 LGHDT and CDR2 YNNKEL (reference sequence). Findings and limits, study-wide: Multiple Löfgren's syndrome patients reportedly shared TRAV12-1 and TRBV2 CDR3 motifs.

The source is a human donor with sarcoidosis (Löfgren's syndrome or another form), or a control subject (not recorded which). Sequencing was done on a sample of CD4+ T cells from PBMCs. V gene TRBV3-1 combines with J gene TRBJ2-3, with 8 bases identical to TRBD1. CDR3 DNA: TGTGCCAGCAGCCATACAGGACAGGGAGATACGCAGTATTTT. This sequence encodes CASSHTGQGDTQYF.